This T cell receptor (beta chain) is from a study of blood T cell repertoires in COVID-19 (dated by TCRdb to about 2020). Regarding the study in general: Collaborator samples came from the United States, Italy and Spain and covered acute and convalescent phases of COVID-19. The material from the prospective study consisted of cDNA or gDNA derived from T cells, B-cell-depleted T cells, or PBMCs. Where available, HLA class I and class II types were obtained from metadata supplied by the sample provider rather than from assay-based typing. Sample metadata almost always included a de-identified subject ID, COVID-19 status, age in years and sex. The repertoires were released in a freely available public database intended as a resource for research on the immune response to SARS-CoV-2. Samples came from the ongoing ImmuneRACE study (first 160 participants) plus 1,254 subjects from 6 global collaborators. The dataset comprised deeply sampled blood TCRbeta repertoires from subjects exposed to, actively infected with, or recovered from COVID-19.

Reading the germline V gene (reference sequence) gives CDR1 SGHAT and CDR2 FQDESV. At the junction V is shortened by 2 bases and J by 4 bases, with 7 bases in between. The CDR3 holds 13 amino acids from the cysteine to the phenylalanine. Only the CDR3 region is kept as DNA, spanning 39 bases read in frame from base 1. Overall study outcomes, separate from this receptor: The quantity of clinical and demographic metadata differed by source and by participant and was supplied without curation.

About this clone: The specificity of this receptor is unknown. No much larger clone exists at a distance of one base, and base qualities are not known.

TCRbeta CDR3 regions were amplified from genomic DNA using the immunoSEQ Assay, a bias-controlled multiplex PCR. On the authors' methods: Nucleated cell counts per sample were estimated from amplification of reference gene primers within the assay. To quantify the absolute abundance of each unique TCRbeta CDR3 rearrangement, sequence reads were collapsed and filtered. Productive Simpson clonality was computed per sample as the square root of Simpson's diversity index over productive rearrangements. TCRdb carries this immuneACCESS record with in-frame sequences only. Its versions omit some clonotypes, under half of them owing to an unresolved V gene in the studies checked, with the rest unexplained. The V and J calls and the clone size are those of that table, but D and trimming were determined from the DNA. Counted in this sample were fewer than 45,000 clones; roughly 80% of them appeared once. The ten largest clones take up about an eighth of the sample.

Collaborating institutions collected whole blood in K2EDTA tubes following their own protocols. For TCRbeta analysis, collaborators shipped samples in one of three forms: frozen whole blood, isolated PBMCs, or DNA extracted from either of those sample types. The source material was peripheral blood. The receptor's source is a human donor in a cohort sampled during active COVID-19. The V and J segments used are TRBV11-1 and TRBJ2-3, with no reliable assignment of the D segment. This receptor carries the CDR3 CASSLNRPDTQYF. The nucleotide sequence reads TGTGCCAGCAGCTTAAACAGACCAGATACGCAGTATTTT.